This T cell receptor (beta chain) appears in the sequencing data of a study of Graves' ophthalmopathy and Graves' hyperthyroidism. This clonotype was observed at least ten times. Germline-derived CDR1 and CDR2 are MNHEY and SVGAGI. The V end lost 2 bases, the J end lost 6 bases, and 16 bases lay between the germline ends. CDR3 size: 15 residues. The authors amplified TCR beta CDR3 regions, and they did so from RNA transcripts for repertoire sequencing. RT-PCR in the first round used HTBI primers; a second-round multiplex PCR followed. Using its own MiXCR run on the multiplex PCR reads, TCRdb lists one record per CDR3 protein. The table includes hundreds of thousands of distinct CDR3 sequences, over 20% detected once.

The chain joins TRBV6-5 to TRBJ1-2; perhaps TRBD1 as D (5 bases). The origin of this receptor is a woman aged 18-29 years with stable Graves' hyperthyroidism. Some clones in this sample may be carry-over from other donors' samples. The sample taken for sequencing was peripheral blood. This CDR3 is CASSYGSGIGDGYTF. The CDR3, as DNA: TGTGCCAGCAGTTACGGTTCAGGGATTGGGGATGGCTACACCTTC.